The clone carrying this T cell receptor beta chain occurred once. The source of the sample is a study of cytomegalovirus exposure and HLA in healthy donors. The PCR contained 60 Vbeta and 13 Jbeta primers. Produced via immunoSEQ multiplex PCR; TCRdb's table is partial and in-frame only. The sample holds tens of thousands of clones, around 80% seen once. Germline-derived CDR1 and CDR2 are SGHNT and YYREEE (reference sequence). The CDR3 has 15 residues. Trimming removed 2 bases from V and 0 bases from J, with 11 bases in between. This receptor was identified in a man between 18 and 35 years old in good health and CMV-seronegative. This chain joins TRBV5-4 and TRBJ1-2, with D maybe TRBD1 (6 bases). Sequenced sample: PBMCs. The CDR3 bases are TGTGCCAGCAGCTTTACGACAGGTACTAACTATGGCTACACCTTC. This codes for CASSFTTGTNYGYTF.